This T cell receptor beta chain was sequenced for a study of blood T cells in healthy people across ages. Study summary: When template switching was applied, about one barcoded beta molecule was captured per two T cells.

On this clonotype: Antigen unknown.

At least 6 million PBMCs were isolated per sample. CDR1 and CDR2 from the germline V gene are SGHTA and FQGNSA. The germline V and J ends were trimmed by 10 bases and 2 bases, with 23 bases remaining between them. The CDR3 has 16 amino acids. A second PCR of 7 to 11 cycles used a sample-barcoded 5' primer and a J-beta primer mix. A template-switch adaptor that had 12 random nucleotides put a tag on each cDNA molecule. TCRdb redid the calling of the 5' RACE reads with MiXCR, one entry per CDR3 protein. The sample lists fewer than 750,000 distinct CDR3 sequences, around half occurring once. General study points: Long-lived donors exceeded aged donors in naive CD4+ cells and diversity.

The sample taken for sequencing was blood. The TCR comes from a man aged 80 or over in good health. The chain recombines TRBV7-2 with TRBJ2-5; D is possibly TRBD2 (7 bases). The DNA for the CDR3 is TGTGCCACTACGTGGGGGCCGGGGGGATTACAAGAGACCCAGTACTTC. Encoded protein: CATTWGPGGLQETQYF.